The next 19 T cell receptor beta chains were all read from a single sample in a study of T-cell reconstitution after alpha-beta-depleted transplantation in children. Using unique molecular identifiers, the investigators prepared the TCRbeta library. TCRdb processed the PCR reads anew with MiXCR; each CDR3 protein has one entry. The sample has hundreds of thousands of distinct CDR3 sequences, roughly 13% seen once; the top ten hold over 2%. Sample: PBMCs, mostly from graft donor cells, taken 360 days after TCRalphabeta/CD19-depleted stem cell transplant. These TCRs come from a male patient younger than 18 who had a stem cell transplant for acute myeloid leukemia, so the T cells may come from the graft donor.

This chain links TRBV28 with TRBJ2-7, with D possibly being TRBD1 (5 bases). CDR1 and CDR2 from the germline V gene are MDHEN and SYDVKM. The germline V and J ends were trimmed by 6 bases and 7 bases, with 10 bases remaining between them. The CDR3 covers 11 residues. This CDR3 reads CASRLRVEQYF. DNA of the CDR3: TGTGCCAGCAGACTCAGGGTGGAGCAGTACTTC.

V gene TRBV20-1 combines with J gene TRBJ2-5; TRBD2 agrees at 7 bases. The V gene end was trimmed by 0 bases and the J gene end by 5 bases; junction bases not matched to a gene: 12. Germline CDR1 DFQATT, CDR2 SNEGSKA (reference sequence). This CDR3 is 16 amino acids long. The CDR3 protein is CSARERTRTFRETQYF. The CDR3 region has the DNA TGCAGTGCTAGAGAACGGACTAGGACTTTCCGGGAGACCCAGTACTTC.

This clonotype was detected only a few times. A much bigger clone sits one base away, suggesting this may be a read error. CDR3 loop: CASSLTGAPYEQYF. The CDR3 DNA follows: TGTGCCAGCAGCTTAACAGGGGCCCCCTACGAGCAGTACTTC. The chain joins TRBV7-8 to TRBJ2-7, with 7 bases fitting TRBD1. This CDR3 has 14 residues. Germline V lookup: CDR1 SGHVS, CDR2 FQNEAQ. After removal of 2 bases from V and 2 bases from J, the junction contained 3 bases not matched to a gene.

This clonotype was observed at least ten times. The chain uses TRBV4-2 and TRBJ1-4; D is uncertain. CDR3 length: 15 residues. CDR1 and CDR2 (germline): LGHNA, YNFKEQ. V was clipped by 3 bases and J by 8 bases, with 16 bases between them. CDR3 sequence: CASSHETVWEEKLFF. For the CDR3, the DNA is TGTGCCAGCAGCCACGAAACGGTATGGGAGGAAAAACTGTTTTTT.

There are a few counts of this clonotype. The CDR3 nucleotides are TGTGCCAGCAGTTTAAGGATGGGGGCTGCAAGCTCCTACAATGAGCAGTTCTTC. This encodes CASSLRMGAASSYNEQFF. The V call is TRBV2, the J call TRBJ2-1; weak D call: TRBD1 (6 bases). Germline CDR1 reads SNHLY; CDR2 reads FYNNEI. The CDR3 is made up of 18 amino acids. The V end was cut by 5 bases, the J end by 0 bases, with 20 bases between. Combining the CDR3 with reference TRBV2 and TRBJ2-1 gives the whole variable domain EPEVTQTPSHQVTQMGQEVILRCVPISNHLYFYWYRQILGQKVEFLVSFYNNEISEKSEIFDDQFSVERPDGSNFTLKIRSTKLEDSAMYFCASSLRMGAASSYNEQFFGPGTRLTVL.

This clonotype was seen repeatedly, ten times or more. J is TRBJ2-1 and V is TRBV29-1; the match to TRBD2 covers 9 bases. Germline CDR1 is SQVTM and CDR2 is ANQGSEA. This CDR3 is 16 amino acids long. V dropped 3 bases and J dropped 3; count of bases not matched to a gene: 9. CDR3 residues: CSVEGLATEFYNEQFF. The CDR3, as DNA: TGCAGCGTTGAGGGACTAGCTACCGAATTCTACAATGAGCAGTTCTTC.

The chain has TRBV4-2 and TRBJ2-7; no clear D. Trimming took off 0 bases at V and 4 bases at J, with 13 bases between the two ends. The CDR3 is 15 residues long. Germline CDR1 is LGHNA and CDR2 is YNFKEQ. This CDR3 reads CASSQDRAQQYEQYF. Written as DNA, the CDR3 is TGTGCCAGCAGCCAAGATAGGGCACAGCAATACGAGCAGTACTTC.

In its sample, this clonotype was seen a few times. The V gene is TRBV21-1, the J gene TRBJ2-2. TRBV21-1 is given as a pseudogene. The CDR3 sequence is 16 residues long. The CDR3 coding sequence is TGTGCCAGCAGCAAAGTTAGGAAGAAGAACACCGGGGAGCTGTTTTTT. It codes for CASSKVRKKNTGELFF.

This clonotype appeared a few times. The chain employs TRBV28 and TRBJ2-4; D is possibly TRBD1 (6 bases). Looked up from germline, CDR1 is MDHEN and CDR2 is SYDVKM. Deletions cut 6 bases from V and 8 bases from J, with 14 bases between. CDR3 length equals 13 residues. The CDR3 DNA follows: TGTGCCAGCAGGGGGACATCTAGAGACATTCAGTACTTC. Its translation: CASRGTSRDIQYF.

CDR3 region: CASSFDRGSYNEQFF. The CDR3 DNA follows: TGTGCCAGCAGCTTCGACAGGGGCTCCTACAATGAGCAGTTCTTC. The V gene is TRBV7-2, the J gene TRBJ2-1, with 8 bases that match TRBD1. Germline V gene lookup returns CDR1 SGHTA and CDR2 FQGNSA. V shed 3 bases and J 0 bases; nucleotides not matched to a gene: 1. CDR3 length: 15 amino acids.

The chain has TRBV12-3 or TRBV12-4 and TRBJ1-6; the D gene is possibly TRBD1 (6 bases). The CDR3 runs 14 residues. Between the trimmed V and J ends, which lost 5 bases and 7 bases, there was a span of 12 bases. The CDR3 protein is CASSEGGDNSPLHF. The DNA of the CDR3 is TGTGCCAGCAGTGAGGGGGGAGACAATTCACCCCTCCACTTT.

The chain joins TRBV20-1 to TRBJ1-5, with D hard to call. Germline V gene data show CDR1 as DFQATT and CDR2 as SNEGSKA (reference sequence). This CDR3 comprises 16 residues. The germline V and J ends were trimmed by 3 bases and 9 bases, with 24 bases remaining between them. The CDR3 spells CSARGFRGESGRPQHF. The CDR3 DNA reads as TGCAGTGCTAGGGGGTTCAGAGGAGAATCGGGTCGGCCCCAGCATTTT.

This clonotype was counted between two and nine times. V is TRBV7-3 and J is TRBJ1-1; D not resolved. This CDR3 has 13 residues. Trimming cost V 2 bases and J 9 bases, with 13 bases left between them. From germline, CDR1 is SGHTA and CDR2 FQGTGA. Written as DNA, the CDR3 is TGTGCCAGCAGCTTAGGAGTCGGTTTCCAAGCTTTCTTT. Amino acids: CASSLGVGFQAFF. Full variable domain (rest looked up from reference TRBV7-3 and TRBJ1-1): GAGVSQTPSNKVTEKGKYVELRCDPISGHTALYWYRQSLGQGPEFLIYFQGTGAADDSGLPNDRFFAVRPEGSVSTLKIQRTERGDSAVYLCASSLGVGFQAFFGQGTRLTVV.

The CDR3 spells CASSQRGAAMNTEAFF. The CDR3 DNA is TGTGCCAGCAGCCAACGAGGGGCAGCTATGAACACTGAAGCTTTCTTT. The chain carries TRBV3-1 and TRBJ1-1; D might be TRBD1 (5 bases). The CDR3 has 16 residues. Germline V gives CDR1 LGHDT, CDR2 YNNKEL (reference sequence). The V end was cut by 2 bases, the J end by 0 bases, with 13 bases between.

This clonotype was seen at least ten times. The chain is built from TRBV27 and TRBJ2-3; D perhaps matches TRBD2 (6 bases). V dropped 3 bases and J dropped 8 bases, with 12 bases sitting between them. The CDR3 has 13 amino acids. CDR1 is MNHEY and CDR2 is SMNVEV in the germline V gene (reference sequence). The CDR3 DNA follows: TGTGCCAGCAGTTTGGGGGGAACAACTACGCAGTATTTT. Its protein product is CASSLGGTTTQYF.

This clonotype turned up a few times. This sequence joins TRBV7-9 and TRBJ2-1; 7 bases line up with TRBD2. The trim removed 11 bases at V and 7 bases at J, leaving 11 bases unmatched. This CDR3 is built from 13 residues. Germline V gives CDR1 SEHNR, CDR2 FQNEAQ (reference sequence). The CDR3 spells CAGGGYGKNEQFF. For the CDR3, the DNA is TGTGCCGGGGGGGGTTACGGAAAGAATGAGCAGTTCTTC.

The genes are TRBV9 and TRBJ2-1, with D unclear. Germline V lookup: CDR1 SGDLS, CDR2 YYNGEE. Trimming removed 0 bases at V and 2 bases at J, with 6 bases between. CDR3 length: 14 amino acids. CDR3 region: CASSVAVAYNEQFF. The CDR3 DNA is TGTGCCAGCAGCGTAGCTGTAGCCTACAATGAGCAGTTCTTC. The full variable domain, with the rest looked up from reference TRBV9 and TRBJ2-1, is DSGVTQTPKHLITATGQRVTLRCSPRSGDLSVYWYQQSLDQGLQFLIQYYNGEERAKGNILERFSAQQFPDLHSELNLSSLELGDSALYFCASSVAVAYNEQFFGPGTRLTVL.

The rearrangement uses TRBV6-5 and TRBJ1-1; 7 bases are a match to TRBD1. The CDR3 has 17 residues. V was clipped by 2 bases and J by 3 bases; unmatched bases: 12. Germline assignment: CDR1 MNHEY and CDR2 SVGAGI. In DNA form, the CDR3 reads TGTGCCAGCAGTTACCTTCCAGGGGGATTATCCGACACTGAAGCTTTCTTT. Residues: CASSYLPGGLSDTEAFF.

The rearrangement joins TRBV7-8 to TRBJ2-7; the D gene is possibly TRBD2 (6 bases). CDR3 length equals 17 residues. Germline V lookup: CDR1 SGHVS, CDR2 FQNEAQ. The germline V and J ends were trimmed by 4 bases and 2 bases, with 21 bases remaining between them. The DNA for the CDR3 is TGTGCCAGCAGCTCACGGACGGGGGTGCCTACTACCTACGAGCAGTACTTC. Its protein is CASSSRTGVPTTYEQYF.